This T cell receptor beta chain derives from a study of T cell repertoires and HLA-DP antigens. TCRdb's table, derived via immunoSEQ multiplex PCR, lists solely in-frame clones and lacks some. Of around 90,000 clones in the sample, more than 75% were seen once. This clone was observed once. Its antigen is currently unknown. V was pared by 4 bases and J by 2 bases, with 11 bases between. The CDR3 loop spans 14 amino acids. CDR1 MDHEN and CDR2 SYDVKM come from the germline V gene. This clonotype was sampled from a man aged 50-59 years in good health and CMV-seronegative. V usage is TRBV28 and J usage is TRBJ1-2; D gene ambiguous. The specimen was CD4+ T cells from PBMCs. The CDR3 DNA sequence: TGTGCCAGCAGTTCCGTACAGACAAACTATGGCTACACCTTC. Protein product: CASSSVQTNYGYTF.